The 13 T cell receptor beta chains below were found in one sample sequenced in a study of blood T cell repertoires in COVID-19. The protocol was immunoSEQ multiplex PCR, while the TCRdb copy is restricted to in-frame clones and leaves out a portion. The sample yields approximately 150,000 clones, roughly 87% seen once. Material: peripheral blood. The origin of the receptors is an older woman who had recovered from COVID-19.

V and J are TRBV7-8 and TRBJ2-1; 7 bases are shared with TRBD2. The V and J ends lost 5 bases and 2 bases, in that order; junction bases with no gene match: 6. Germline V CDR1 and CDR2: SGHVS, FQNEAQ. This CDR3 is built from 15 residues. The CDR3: CASSPMGGAYNEQFF. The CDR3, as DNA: TGTGCCAGCAGCCCAATGGGGGGGGCCTACAATGAGCAGTTCTTC.

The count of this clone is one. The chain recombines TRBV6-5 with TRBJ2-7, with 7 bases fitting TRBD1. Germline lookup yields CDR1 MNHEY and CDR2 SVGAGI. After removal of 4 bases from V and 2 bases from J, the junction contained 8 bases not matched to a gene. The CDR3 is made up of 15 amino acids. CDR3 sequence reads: CASSFEAGGTYEQYF. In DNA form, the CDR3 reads TGTGCCAGCAGTTTCGAGGCAGGGGGTACCTACGAGCAGTACTTC.

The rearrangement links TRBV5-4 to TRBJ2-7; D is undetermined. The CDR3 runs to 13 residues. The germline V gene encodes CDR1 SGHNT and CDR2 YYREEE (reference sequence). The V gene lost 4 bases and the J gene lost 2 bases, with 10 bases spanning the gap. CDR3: CASSPGTTYEQYF. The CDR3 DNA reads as TGTGCCAGCAGCCCGGGTACGACCTACGAGCAGTACTTC.

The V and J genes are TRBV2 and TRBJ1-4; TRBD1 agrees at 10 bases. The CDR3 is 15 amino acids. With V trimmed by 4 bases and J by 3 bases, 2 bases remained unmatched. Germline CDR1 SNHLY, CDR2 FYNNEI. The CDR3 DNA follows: TGTGCCAGCAGTGGACAGGGGGCGTCTAATGAAAAACTGTTTTTT. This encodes CASSGQGASNEKLFF.

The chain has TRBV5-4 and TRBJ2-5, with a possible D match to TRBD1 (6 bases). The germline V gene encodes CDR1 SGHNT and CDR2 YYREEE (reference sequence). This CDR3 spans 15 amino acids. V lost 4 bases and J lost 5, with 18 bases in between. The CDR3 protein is CASSATTGIWETQYF. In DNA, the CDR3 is TGTGCCAGCAGCGCAACCACAGGGATCTGGGAGACCCAGTACTTC.

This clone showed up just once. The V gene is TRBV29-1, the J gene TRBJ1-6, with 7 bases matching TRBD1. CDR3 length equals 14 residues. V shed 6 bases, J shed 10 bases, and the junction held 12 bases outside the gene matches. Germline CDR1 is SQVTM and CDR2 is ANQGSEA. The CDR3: CSVVWDSPGSPLHF. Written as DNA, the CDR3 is TGCAGCGTCGTCTGGGACAGCCCGGGATCACCCCTCCACTTT.

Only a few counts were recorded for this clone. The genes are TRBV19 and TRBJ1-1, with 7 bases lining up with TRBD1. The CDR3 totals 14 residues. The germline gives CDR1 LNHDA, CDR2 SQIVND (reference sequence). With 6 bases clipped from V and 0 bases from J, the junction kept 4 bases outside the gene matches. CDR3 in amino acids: CASRRQGLNTEAFF. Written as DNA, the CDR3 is TGTGCCAGTAGAAGACAGGGTTTGAACACTGAAGCTTTCTTT.

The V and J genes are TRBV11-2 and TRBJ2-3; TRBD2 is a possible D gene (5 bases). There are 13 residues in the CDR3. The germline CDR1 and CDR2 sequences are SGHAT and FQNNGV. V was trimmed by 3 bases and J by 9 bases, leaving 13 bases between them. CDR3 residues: CASSFSEAKTQYF. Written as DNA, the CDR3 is TGTGCCAGCAGCTTTTCGGAGGCCAAGACGCAGTATTTT.

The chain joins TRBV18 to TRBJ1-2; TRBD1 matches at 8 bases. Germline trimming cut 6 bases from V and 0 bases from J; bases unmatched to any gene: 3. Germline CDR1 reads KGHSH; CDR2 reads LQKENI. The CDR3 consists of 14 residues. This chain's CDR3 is CASSWDRTNYGYTF. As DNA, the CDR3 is TGTGCCAGCTCTTGGGACAGGACTAACTATGGCTACACCTTC. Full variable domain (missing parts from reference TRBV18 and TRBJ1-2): NAGVMQNPRHLVRRRGQEARLRCSPMKGHSHVYWYRQLPEEGLKFMVYLQKENIIDESGMPKERFSAEFPKEGPSILRIQQVVRGDSAAYFCASSWDRTNYGYTFGSGTRLTVV.

DNA of the CDR3: TGTGCCAGCAGCTTACGACAGGGAATACCCCAAGCTTTCTTT. Protein: CASSLRQGIPQAFF. The chain carries TRBV7-9 and TRBJ1-1, with 7 bases lining up with TRBD1. Germline loops: CDR1 SEHNR, CDR2 FQNEAQ (reference sequence). Trimming at V came to 2 bases and at J to 9 bases, leaving 9 bases not matched to a gene. The CDR3 is 14 residues long.

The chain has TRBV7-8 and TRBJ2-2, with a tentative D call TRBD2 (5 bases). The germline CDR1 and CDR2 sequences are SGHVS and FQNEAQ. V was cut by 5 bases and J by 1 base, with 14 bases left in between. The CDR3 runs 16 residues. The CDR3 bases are TGTGCCAGCAGCACTAGTCGGGGTCGGAACACCGGGGAGCTGTTTTTT. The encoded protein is CASSTSRGRNTGELFF.

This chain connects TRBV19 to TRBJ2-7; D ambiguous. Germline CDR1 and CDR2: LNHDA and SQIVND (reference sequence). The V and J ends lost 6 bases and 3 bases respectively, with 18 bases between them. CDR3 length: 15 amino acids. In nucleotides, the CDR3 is TGTGCCAGTAGCCAGACACCATCCGCTAACTACGAGCAGTACTTC. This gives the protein CASSQTPSANYEQYF.

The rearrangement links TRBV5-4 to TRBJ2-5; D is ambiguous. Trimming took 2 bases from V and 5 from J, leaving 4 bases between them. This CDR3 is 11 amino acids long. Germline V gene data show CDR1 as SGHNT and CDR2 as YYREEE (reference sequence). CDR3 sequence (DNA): TGTGCCAGCAGCTTTGCGGAGACCCAGTACTTC. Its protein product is CASSFAETQYF.